Listed below are T cell receptor beta chains from one sample, sequenced in a study of T cell clones after liver transplantation. Measured with immunoSEQ multiplex PCR; TCRdb has only the in-frame clones, and not every one. The sample includes fewer than 65,000 clones, less than 90% seen only once; the top ten take approximately 15%. The starting material was CD8+ T cells from blood, obtained 12 months after liver transplant. These receptors came from a human patient who received a liver transplant. Some of the T cells might come from the graft donor. Both conserved end residues are part of each CDR3. Expanded clones are given a class, and other clones once, few, many or no size at all.

clone size,V gene,CDR3 protein
-,TRBV7-9,CASSSQLYEQFF
-,TRBV6-5,CASSYGHSAGELFF
-,TRBV5-6,CASSPPQWRENYNEQFF
-,TRBV4-3,CASSPRDSLTDTQYF
few,TRBV6-5,CASSYSASGQETQYF
-,TRBV11-2,CASSLAGGSTDTQYF
-,TRBV10-2,CASSLSRNEQFF
once,TRBV29-1,CSVLGTSGYQETQYF
-,TRBV4-1,CASSYREDSYEQYF
-,TRBV27,CASRSPRDLNTEAFF
-,TRBV5-1,CASSLYGVTNTGELFF
-,TRBV5-6,CASSLGGYQPQHF
-,TRBV7-8,CASSHTVTGFYEQYF
-,TRBV4-2,CASSQAAGVVGEQYF
-,TRBV19,CASSWEGNQPQHF
once,TRBV9,CASSRLTDTQYF
-,TRBV28,CASSLQTSGRAFEQFF
-,TRBV5-1,CASRSTDTQYF
medium-sized,TRBV19,CASSSDRFHEQYF
-,TRBV7-9,CASSPPGLAGELRCFF
-,TRBV27,CASSFSIDTEQFF
medium-sized,TRBV11-2,CASSLGPGLGPYEQYF
few,TRBV18,CASSPRSWRSSYNEQFF
-,TRBV30,CAWRGGNVEAFF
-,TRBV6-5,CASSQAAFTEAFF
-,TRBV7-2,CASSSPGGGELFF
-,TRBV27,CASSFQGGKNIQYF
-,TRBV11-2,CASSLGPRPNEAFF
once,TRBV9,CASSVYPGSVYGYTF
-,TRBV27,CASSSGSYNEQFF
few,TRBV6-5,CASSLTSGITYEQYF
-,TRBV2,CASSEPRQGVETQYF
-,TRBV19,CASSQGNTEAFF
-,TRBV6-1,CASSEGTSYEQYF
-,TRBV7-2,CASSLWVTGDSNQPQHF
-,TRBV19,CASDRGNQPQHF
-,TRBV5-6,CASSLIRGHYGYTF
-,TRBV27,CASSPRGSSYEQYF
-,TRBV27,CASSSTFVNYGYTF
-,TRBV5-6,CASSRRTVTNTEAFF
medium-sized,TRBV27,CASRGGSDTEAFF
-,TRBV19,CASSMVGANEQFF
-,TRBV19,CASSMAWGGLAEQFF
-,TRBV4-1,CASSQIAGANTEAFF
medium-sized,TRBV4-3,CASSQTGTGGRQPQHF
-,TRBV7-9,CASSLALTGEAFF
-,TRBV27,CASSPSGYQPQHF